This TCR beta chain was recorded in a study of post-analysis software for immune sequencing data. A note on this clonotype: Antigen specificity is unknown.

General study points: With F measure, samples from one preparation batch clustered together strongly. There were five TRBV segments more frequent in patients than controls, and TRBV5-6, TRBV5-1 and TRBV20-1 were among them.

Included in the TCR beta cDNA libraries were unique molecular identifiers. The T cell input of about 0.95 to 11 million gave roughly 0.5 million cDNA molecules. TCRdb redid the calling of the PCR reads with MiXCR, one entry per CDR3 protein. Here the sample spans roughly 800,000 distinct CDR3 sequences, roughly 27% being singletons. The CDR3 length is 17 residues. V lost 6 bases and J 9 bases, leaving 24 bases between the germline ends. Germline CDR1 and CDR2: MNHNY and SVGAGI (reference sequence). What was sequenced was blood. The source of this sequence is a girl aged 5-17 years with multiple sclerosis. The V gene is TRBV6-6, the J gene TRBJ1-6; D perhaps matches TRBD1 (5 bases). CDR3 region: CASSRSGQVSGPSPLHF. DNA of the CDR3: TGTGCCAGCAGCCGGTCGGGGCAAGTTAGCGGGCCTTCACCCCTCCACTTT.